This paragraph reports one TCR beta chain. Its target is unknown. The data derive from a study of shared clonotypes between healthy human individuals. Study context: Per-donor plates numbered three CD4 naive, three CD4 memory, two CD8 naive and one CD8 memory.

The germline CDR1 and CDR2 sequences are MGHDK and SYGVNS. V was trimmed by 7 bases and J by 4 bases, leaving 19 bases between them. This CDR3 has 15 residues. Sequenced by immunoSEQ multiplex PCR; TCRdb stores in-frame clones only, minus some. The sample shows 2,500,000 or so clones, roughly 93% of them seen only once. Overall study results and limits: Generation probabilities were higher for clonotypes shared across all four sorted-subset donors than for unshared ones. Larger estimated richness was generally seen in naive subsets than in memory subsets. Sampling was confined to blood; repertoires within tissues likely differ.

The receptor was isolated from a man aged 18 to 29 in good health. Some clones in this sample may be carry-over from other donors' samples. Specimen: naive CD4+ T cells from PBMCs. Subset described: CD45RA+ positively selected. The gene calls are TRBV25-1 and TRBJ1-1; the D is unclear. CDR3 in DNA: TGTGCCAGCACCGCACGGAACTTAGCCGGCACTGAAGCTTTCTTT. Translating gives CASTARNLAGTEAFF.